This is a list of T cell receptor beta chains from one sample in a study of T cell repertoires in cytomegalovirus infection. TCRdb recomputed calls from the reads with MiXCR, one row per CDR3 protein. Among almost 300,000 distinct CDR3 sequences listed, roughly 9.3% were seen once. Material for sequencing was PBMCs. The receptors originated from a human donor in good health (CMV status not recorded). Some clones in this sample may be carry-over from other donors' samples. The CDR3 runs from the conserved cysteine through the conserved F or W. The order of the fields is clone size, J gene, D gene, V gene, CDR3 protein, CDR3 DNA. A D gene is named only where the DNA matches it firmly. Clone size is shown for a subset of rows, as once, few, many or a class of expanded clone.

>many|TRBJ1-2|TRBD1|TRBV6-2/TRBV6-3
CASRKMRDREAPKIF
TGTGCCAGCAGGAAGATGCGGGACAGGGAAGCCCCGAAGATTTTC
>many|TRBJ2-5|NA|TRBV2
CASRARASWGETQYF
TGTGCCAGCAGGGCCAGGGCTTCCTGGGGAGAGACCCAGTACTTC
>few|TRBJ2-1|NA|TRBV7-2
CASGGRRSSYNEQFF
TGTGCCAGCGGAGGCCGCAGAAGTTCCTACAATGAGCAGTTCTTC
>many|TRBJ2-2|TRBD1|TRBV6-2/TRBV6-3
CASSKGQGGGELFF
TGTGCCAGCAGTAAGGGACAGGGAGGCGGGGAGCTGTTTTTT
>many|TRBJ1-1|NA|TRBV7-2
CASSTTGNTEAFF
TGTGCCAGCAGCACAACAGGGAACACTGAAGCTTTCTTT
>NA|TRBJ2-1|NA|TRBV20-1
CSARDFRGLEYEQFF
TGCAGTGCTAGAGATTTTCGGGGGCTGGAATATGAGCAGTTCTTC
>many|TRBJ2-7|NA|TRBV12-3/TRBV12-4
CASSSTGDEQYF
TGTGCCAGCAGCTCAACGGGCGACGAGCAGTACTTC
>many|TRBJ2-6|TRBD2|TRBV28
CASSSGTSGSSGANVLTF
TGTGCCAGCAGTTCTGGGACTAGCGGGTCCTCTGGGGCCAACGTCCTGACTTTC
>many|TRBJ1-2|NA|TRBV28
CASSLPYRGEGYGYTF
TGTGCCAGCAGCCTACCGTATCGGGGCGAAGGCTATGGCTACACCTTC
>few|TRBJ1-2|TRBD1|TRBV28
CASSGTGGARVNYGYTF
TGTGCCAGCAGTGGGACAGGGGGCGCCAGGGTAAACTATGGCTACACCTTC
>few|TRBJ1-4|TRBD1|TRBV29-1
CSVERTQGGEKLFF
TGCAGCGTTGAGCGGACCCAGGGGGGTGAAAAACTGTTTTTT
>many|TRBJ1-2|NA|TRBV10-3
CAISEFDSTNYGYTF
TGTGCCATCAGTGAATTCGACAGTACTAACTATGGCTACACCTTC
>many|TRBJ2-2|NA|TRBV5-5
CASSLPGGTSTGELFF
TGTGCCAGCAGCTTGCCGGGGGGCACCAGCACCGGGGAGCTGTTTTTT
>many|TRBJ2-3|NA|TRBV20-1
CSARSRDTQYF
TGCAGTGCTCGTAGCAGGGATACGCAGTATTTT
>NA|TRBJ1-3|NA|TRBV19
CAVKGASFSGNTIYF
TGTGCCGTAAAAGGGGCGAGCTTCTCTGGAAACACCATATATTTT
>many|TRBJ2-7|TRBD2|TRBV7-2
CASSLTSGGPYEQYF
TGTGCCAGCAGCTTGACTAGCGGGGGCCCCTACGAGCAGTACTTC
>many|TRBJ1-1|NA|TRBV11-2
CASSLNPGRNTEAFF
TGTGCCAGCAGCTTAAACCCGGGTCGGAACACTGAAGCTTTCTTT
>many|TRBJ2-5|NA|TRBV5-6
CASGGGEIRETQYF
TGTGCCAGTGGAGGGGGTGAAATTCGAGAGACCCAGTACTTC
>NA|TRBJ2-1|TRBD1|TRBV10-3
CAIPGQGSNEQFF
TGTGCCATACCGGGACAGGGATCCAATGAGCAGTTCTTC
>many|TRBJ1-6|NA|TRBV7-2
CASSPLGANLYSPLHF
TGTGCCAGCAGCCCCCTGGGGGCCAACTTATATTCACCCCTCCACTTT
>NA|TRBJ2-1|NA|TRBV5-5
CASSREAEQFF
TGTGCCAGCAGCAGGGAAGCTGAGCAGTTCTTC
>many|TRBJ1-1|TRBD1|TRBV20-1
CSARTTGGRYTEAFF
TGCAGTGCTAGAACAACAGGGGGAAGGTACACTGAAGCTTTCTTT
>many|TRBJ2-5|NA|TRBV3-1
CASSRISGGNQETQYF
TGTGCCAGCAGCCGAATATCCGGGGGTAACCAAGAGACCCAGTACTTC
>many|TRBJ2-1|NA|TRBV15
CATSRGQGGLGNEQFF
TGTGCCACCAGCAGAGGACAGGGAGGGTTAGGCAATGAGCAGTTCTTC
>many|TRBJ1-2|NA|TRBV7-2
CASSGRGGGYTF
TGTGCCAGCAGCGGCCGGGGGGGGGGCTACACCTTC
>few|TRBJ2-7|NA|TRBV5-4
CASSLEAGGVSYEQYF
TGTGCCAGCAGCTTAGAGGCAGGGGGGGTCTCCTACGAGCAGTACTTC
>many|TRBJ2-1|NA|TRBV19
CASSKGGYSYNEQFF
TGTGCCAGTAGTAAGGGGGGGTACTCCTACAATGAGCAGTTCTTC
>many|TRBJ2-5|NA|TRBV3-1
CASSHQGTQETQYF
TGTGCCAGCAGCCACCAGGGGACACAAGAGACCCAGTACTTC
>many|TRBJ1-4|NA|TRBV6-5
CASSYLGATNEKLFF
TGTGCCAGCAGTTACCTGGGGGCAACTAATGAAAAACTGTTTTTT
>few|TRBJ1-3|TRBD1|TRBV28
CASGTGGNGNTIYF
TGTGCCAGCGGAACAGGGGGGAATGGAAACACCATATATTTT
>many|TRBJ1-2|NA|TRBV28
CASSSTYYGYTF
TGTGCCAGCAGTTCTACTTACTATGGCTACACCTTC
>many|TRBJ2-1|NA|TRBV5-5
CASTSPDRRNEQFF
TGTGCCAGCACCTCCCCGGACCGACGAAATGAGCAGTTCTTC
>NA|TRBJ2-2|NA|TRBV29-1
CSVGTDTGELFF
TGCAGCGTTGGGACAGACACCGGGGAGCTGTTTTTT
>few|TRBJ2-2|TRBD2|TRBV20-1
CSAGAGGSPSNTGELFF
TGCAGTGCGGGAGCGGGGGGGTCCCCTTCGAACACCGGGGAGCTGTTTTTT
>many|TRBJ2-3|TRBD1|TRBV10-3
CAISPPRTGGEPDTQYF
TGTGCCATCAGCCCCCCTCGGACAGGGGGCGAACCAGATACGCAGTATTTT
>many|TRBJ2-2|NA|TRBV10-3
CAISAGTNTGELFF
TGTGCCATCAGTGCTGGGACGAACACCGGGGAGCTGTTTTTT